The 14 T cell receptor beta chains below all came from one sample that was sequenced in a study of T cell repertoires in cytomegalovirus infection. TCRdb independently ran MiXCR on the reads; one entry per CDR3 protein. The table shows approximately 700,000 distinct CDR3 sequences, with about a third occurring only once. Sample: PBMCs. The receptors were sampled from a human donor in good health (CMV status not recorded). Some clones in this sample may be carry-over from other donors' samples.

This clonotype was counted only a few times. The chain carries TRBV28 and TRBJ1-4; TRBD1 agrees at 7 bases. V lost 4 bases to trimming and J lost 6 bases; unmatched junction nucleotides: 11. The CDR3 is 16 amino acids. Germline V gives CDR1 MDHEN, CDR2 SYDVKM. DNA for the CDR3: TGTGCCAGCAGTTCCCTAGAAGGGGACAGCGATGAAAAACTGTTTTTT. Translated: CASSSLEGDSDEKLFF.

With respect to this clonotype: The junction differs from germline at one of its ends, possibly a read error. The chain joins TRBV28 to TRBJ2-7; D remains ambiguous. CDR1 is MDHEN and CDR2 is SYDVKM in the germline V gene. The CDR3 consists of 11 residues. CDR3 amino acids: CASQRGIEPYF. The CDR3 DNA is TGTGCCAGCCAAAGAGGTATCGAGCCGTACTTC.

The gene calls are TRBV28 and TRBJ2-1; 8 bases match TRBD1. This CDR3 is built from 17 residues. Germline V CDR1 and CDR2: MDHEN, SYDVKM. V shed 5 bases, J shed 4 bases, and the junction held 13 bases outside the gene matches. DNA for the CDR3: TGTGCCAGCAGTCCCCAGACAGGGGCTCAGCCATACAATGAGCAGTTCTTC. Amino acid sequence: CASSPQTGAQPYNEQFF.

The table lists this clonotype with many counts. The rearrangement joins TRBV7-8 to TRBJ1-5; possibly TRBD1 for D (5 bases). V shed 0 bases and J shed 5 bases, with 14 bases lying between them. The CDR3 loop spans 16 amino acids. The germline CDR1 and CDR2 sequences are SGHVS and FQNEAQ. The CDR3 spells CASSLASAGPHQPQHF. The CDR3 bases are TGTGCCAGCAGCTTAGCTTCGGCGGGGCCTCATCAGCCCCAGCATTTT.

The CDR3 here is CSARGGGLSPLHF. DNA for the CDR3: TGCAGTGCTAGAGGAGGGGGGCTTTCACCCCTCCACTTT. The chain couples TRBV20-1 to TRBJ1-6; perhaps TRBD1 as D (6 bases). The CDR3 covers 13 residues. With 1 base removed from V and 9 bases from J, the gap between germline ends came to 10 bases. Germline V gene lookup returns CDR1 DFQATT and CDR2 SNEGSKA (reference sequence).

This clonotype was found a few times. This rearrangement joins TRBV24-1 to TRBJ2-6, with 9 bases fitting TRBD1. This CDR3 spans 18 amino acids. With V trimmed by 9 bases and J by 0 bases, 11 bases remained unmatched. CDR1 and CDR2 from the germline V gene are KGHDR and SFDVKD. The CDR3: CATGPGQGTNSGANVLTF. The CDR3 region has the DNA TGTGCCACCGGGCCGGGACAGGGAACTAACTCTGGGGCCAACGTCCTGACTTTC.

CDR3 bases: TGTGCCAGCAGCAGAACTAGCGGGGTTTCCGATACGCAGTATTTT. This translates into CASSRTSGVSDTQYF. The chain carries TRBV7-3 and TRBJ2-3; 10 nucleotides line up with TRBD2. Germline trimming cut 5 bases from V and 6 bases from J; bases unmatched to any gene: 8. The CDR3 runs 15 residues. Germline CDR1 SGHTA, CDR2 FQGTGA.

Concerning this clonotype: With a much larger clone just one base away, this may be a read error. The conserved final phenylalanine or tryptophan is absent from the CDR3, which likely points to a read error. The CDR3 region is CASAGGKERSALHC. The CDR3 DNA reads TGCGCCAGCGCCGGGGGGAAGGAACGTTCGGCCCTCCACTGT. The chain combines TRBV5-1 with TRBJ1-6, with D maybe TRBD1 (5 bases). The CDR3 has 14 amino acids. V lost 7 bases and J 14 bases, leaving 22 bases between the germline ends. Germline V lookup: CDR1 SGHRS, CDR2 YFSETQ.

This clonotype has a count of ten or more. CDR3 nucleotides: TGTGCCATCCAGGGCGGGAGCCCCGATACGCAGTATTTT. It is translated as CAIQGGSPDTQYF. The J gene is TRBJ2-3, the V gene TRBV10-3, with 7 bases matching TRBD2. CDR3 length: 13 amino acids. The V gene's germline CDR1 is ENHRY and CDR2 SYGVKD. The J segment lost 6 bases and the V segment lost 8 bases, leaving 8 bases of the junction unmatched.

This chain joins TRBV5-6 and TRBJ1-2; D is ambiguous. Germline CDR1 SGHDT, CDR2 YYEEEE. The CDR3 extends over 15 amino acids. Trimming pared 0 bases from V and 0 bases from J, leaving 9 bases between. The CDR3 here is CASSLALTANYGYTF. The CDR3 bases are TGTGCCAGCAGCTTGGCTTTGACGGCTAACTATGGCTACACCTTC. Supplemented by reference TRBV5-6 and TRBJ1-2, the full variable domain reads DAGVTQSPTHLIKTRGQQVTLRCSPKSGHDTVSWYQQALGQGPQFIFQYYEEEERQRGNFPDRFSGHQFPNYSSELNVNALLLGDSALYLCASSLALTANYGYTFGSGTRLTVV.

Only a few counts were recorded for this clonotype. The V gene is TRBV27, the J gene TRBJ2-3, with 11 bases matching TRBD2. The CDR3 is 16 residues long. V lost 7 bases and J lost 4; bases outside the gene matches: 10. Per the germline V gene, CDR1 is MNHEY and CDR2 is SMNVEV (reference sequence). CDR3 region: CASTNIAGGPPDTQYF. CDR3 in DNA: TGTGCCAGCACAAACATAGCGGGAGGGCCCCCAGATACGCAGTATTTT.

The rearrangement uses TRBV28 and TRBJ2-3; no clear D. Trimming stripped 5 bases from V and 6 bases from J, with 21 bases between. Germline V gene data show CDR1 as MDHEN and CDR2 as SYDVKM. The CDR3 runs 16 residues. The CDR3 region has the DNA TGTGCCAGCAGTCCCCCTGACTGGCACCCGGACGATACGCAGTATTTT. It codes for CASSPPDWHPDDTQYF. Full variable domain (remainder filled in from reference TRBV28 and TRBJ2-3): DVKVTQSSRYLVKRTGEKVFLECVQDMDHENMFWYRQDPGLGLRLIYFSYDVKMKEKGDIPEGYSVSREKKERFSLILESASTNQTSMYLCASSPPDWHPDDTQYFGPGTRLTVL.

The chain links TRBV15 to TRBJ2-1; possible D gene TRBD2, 6 bases. Germline CDR1 is LNHNV and CDR2 is YYDKDF (reference sequence). The CDR3 is made up of 17 amino acids. The V gene lost 1 base and the J gene lost 10 bases, with 23 bases spanning the gap. The CDR3 region has the DNA TGTGCCACCAGCAGAGCCAGGATGGACTTGCGGGCGGGGGAGCAGTTCTTC. Translated, it gives CATSRARMDLRAGEQFF.

The rearrangement links TRBV28 to TRBJ2-4; TRBD2 agrees at 12 bases. The CDR3 loop spans 23 amino acids. Germline V gene lookup returns CDR1 MDHEN and CDR2 SYDVKM. The V segment lost 6 bases and the J segment 0 bases; nucleotides outside the gene matches: 24. CDR3 coding DNA: TGTGCCAGCAGCACCCTCCGAGGTGGACTAGCGGGGACCACTCAACTAGCCAAAAACATTCAGTACTTC. Translating it yields CASSTLRGGLAGTTQLAKNIQYF.